These 32 T cell receptor beta chains were sequenced from one sample in a study of post-analysis software for immune sequencing data. Regarding the study as a whole: A few TRBV segments occurring more often in patients than controls included TRBV5-6, TRBV5-1 and TRBV20-1.

Built from TCR beta cDNA, the libraries had unique molecular identifiers in them. TCRdb ran MiXCR on the PCR reads and lists one entry per CDR3 protein. Found here are 350,000 to 450,000 distinct CDR3 sequences, less than 40% of them singletons; the top ten hold around 15%. No antigen has been assigned to these receptors. Specimen: blood. The receptors stem from a girl aged 5-17 years with multiple sclerosis.

This clonotype showed up many times. This rearrangement joins TRBV29-1 to TRBJ1-1; the D gene is possibly TRBD1 (5 bases). V lost 8 bases, J lost 1 base, and 11 bases lay in between. Germline V lookup: CDR1 SQVTM, CDR2 ANQGSEA. The CDR3 is made up of 12 amino acids. The CDR3 is CSSGRQNTEAFF. The CDR3 nucleotides read TGCAGCTCGGGACGGCAGAACACTGAAGCTTTCTTT.

V and J are TRBV12-3 or TRBV12-4 and TRBJ1-2; TRBD1 is a possible D gene (6 bases). Trimming stripped 3 bases from V and 4 bases from J, with 15 bases between. There are 15 residues in the CDR3. CDR3 in DNA: TGTGCCAGCAGTTTTGAGGGGGATGGTAGCTATGGCTACACCTTC. Translating it yields CASSFEGDGSYGYTF.

J is TRBJ2-5 and V is TRBV10-3; D may be TRBD1 or TRBD2 (6 bases each). Trimming cost V 11 bases and J 1 base, with 11 bases left between them. This CDR3 comprises 12 residues. CDR1 is ENHRY, CDR2 SYGVKD, per germline. For the CDR3, the DNA is TGTGCCGTCGGGGGCCCCCAAGAGACCCAGTACTTC. This translates into CAVGGPQETQYF.

J is TRBJ2-1 and V is TRBV5-1, with unresolved D. This CDR3 contains 13 residues. Trimming left V 2 bases short and J 5 bases short, with 8 bases between. Germline-derived CDR1 and CDR2 are SGHRS and YFSETQ. The CDR3 nucleotides read TGCGCCAGCAGCTTCTCACGGAACAATGAGCAGTTCTTC. The encoded protein is CASSFSRNNEQFF.

This clonotype was seen more than once but under ten times. The J gene is TRBJ1-5, the V gene TRBV6-5; tentative D call: TRBD1 (6 bases). This CDR3 is built from 16 residues. The ends were cut back, 5 bases at V and 0 bases at J, with 14 bases in the middle. CDR1 and CDR2 (germline): MNHEY, SVGAGI. The CDR3 spells CASSPSQGYSNQPQHF. DNA of the CDR3: TGTGCCAGCAGTCCGTCACAGGGTTATAGCAATCAGCCCCAGCATTTT.

The chain employs TRBV29-1 and TRBJ2-3; D unresolved. The CDR3 has 12 amino acids. The V gene's germline CDR1 is SQVTM and CDR2 ANQGSEA. Deletions cut 6 bases from V and 6 bases from J, with 13 bases between. The CDR3: CSVDPGSDTQYF. In DNA form, the CDR3 reads TGCAGCGTGGACCCAGGCTCCGATACGCAGTATTTT.

The rearrangement uses TRBV27 and TRBJ2-1; TRBD1 matches at 7 bases. Germline CDR1 is MNHEY and CDR2 is SMNVEV (reference sequence). The CDR3 length is 15 residues. Trimming cost V 1 base and J 7 bases; bases outside gene matches: 7. CDR3 DNA: TGTGCCAGCAGTTTATATCAGGGGGTAGGGAATGAGCAGTTCTTC. Translation: CASSLYQGVGNEQFF.

The table lists this clonotype with a few counts. The gene calls are TRBV30 and TRBJ1-5; possible D gene TRBD1, 5 bases. Germline CDR1 and CDR2: GTSNPN and SVGIG (reference sequence). This CDR3 contains 15 residues. Trimming stripped 2 bases from V and 0 bases from J, with 11 bases between. CDR3 protein: CAWSSGTVSNQPQHF. The DNA for the CDR3 is TGTGCCTGGAGTAGTGGGACGGTTAGCAATCAGCCCCAGCATTTT.

This clonotype was counted between two and nine times. The chain is built from TRBV4-2 and TRBJ1-4; D is uncertain. Germline CDR1 reads LGHNA; CDR2 reads YNFKEQ. V lost 1 base, J lost 0 bases, and 9 bases lay in between. The CDR3 consists of 16 residues. CDR3 bases: TGTGCCAGCAGCCAAGTGGGAGTTGCAACTAATGAAAAACTGTTTTTT. It encodes CASSQVGVATNEKLFF.

There are a few counts of this clonotype. The chain carries TRBV4-1 and TRBJ2-5; 10 bases are a match to TRBD2. CDR1 is MGHRA, CDR2 YSYEKL, per germline. The CDR3 length is 16 residues. V lost 0 bases, J lost 6 bases, and 7 bases stayed unmatched. In nucleotides, the CDR3 is TGCGCCAGCAGCCAAGATACCAGCGGGGGGGCGAAGACCCAGTACTTC. Translation gives CASSQDTSGGAKTQYF.

The genes are TRBV7-6 and TRBJ1-1, with D unclear. CDR3 length: 15 amino acids. Germline V lookup: CDR1 SGHVS, CDR2 FNYEAQ. Trimming cost V 1 base and J 5 bases, with 14 bases left between them. The CDR3 protein is CASSLEPTSGTEAFF. The DNA of the CDR3 is TGTGCCAGCAGCTTAGAACCCACCTCGGGGACTGAAGCTTTCTTT.

This chain connects TRBV29-1 to TRBJ2-1; 15 bases match TRBD2. CDR3 length equals 16 residues. Germline CDR1 reads SQVTM; CDR2 reads ANQGSEA. After removal of 4 bases from V and 4 bases from J, the junction contained 5 bases not matched to a gene. The chain's CDR3 is CSVAGTSGGLYNEQFF. The CDR3 nucleotides read TGCAGCGTTGCCGGGACTAGCGGGGGGCTTTACAATGAGCAGTTCTTC.

This rearrangement joins TRBV5-1 to TRBJ2-4, with D hard to call. Germline V gene lookup returns CDR1 SGHRS and CDR2 YFSETQ. Between the trimmed V and J ends, which lost 4 bases and 0 bases, there was a span of 14 bases. The CDR3 is made up of 16 amino acids. CDR3 in DNA: TGCGCCAGCAGCCAGGCCCCTACGGGAGCCAAAAACATTCAGTACTTC. As protein: CASSQAPTGAKNIQYF.

The gene calls are TRBV2 and TRBJ2-3; tentatively, D is TRBD1 (5 bases). This CDR3 region has 14 residues. Trimming took off 6 bases at V and 6 bases at J, with 16 bases between the two ends. Looked up from germline, CDR1 is SNHLY and CDR2 is FYNNEI. CDR3 sequence reads: CASRGLVRADTQYF. CDR3 sequence (DNA): TGTGCCAGCAGGGGGCTAGTCAGGGCCGATACGCAGTATTTT.

This clonotype was detected a few times. The CDR3 nucleotides read TGTGCCAGCAGATCTGGGGCAGTAGGTGCAAGGGGCACTGAAGCTTTCTTT. Translating gives CASRSGAVGARGTEAFF. The V and J genes are TRBV6-1 and TRBJ1-1, with a tentative D call TRBD1 (5 bases). The length of the CDR3 is 17 residues. The V end was cut by 6 bases, the J end by 4 bases, with 24 bases between. Germline V CDR1 and CDR2: MNHNS, SASEGT.

About this clonotype itself: Its ends do not fully match the called genes, so a read error is possible. This chain joins TRBV20-1 and TRBJ2-7, with TRBD2 as a possible D gene (5 bases). CDR1 and CDR2 (germline): DFQATT, SNEGSKA (reference sequence). The CDR3 covers 12 residues. In DNA, the CDR3 is TGCAGTGCTGGAGATGAGGGCTACGAGCAGTACTTC. Protein sequence: CSAGDEGYEQYF.

The V and J genes are TRBV4-1 and TRBJ2-4; no reliable D call. The J call may be faulty, since TRBJ2-5 better matches the DNA end. CDR1 is MGHRA, CDR2 YSYEKL, per germline. The CDR3 has 14 amino acids. CDR3 residues: CASSQDRNRETQYF. CDR3 nucleotide sequence: TGCGCCAGCAGCCAAGATCGGAATAGAGAGACCCAGTACTTC.

The genes are TRBV3-1 and TRBJ2-1; D uncertain. Between the trimmed V and J ends, which lost 0 bases and 8 bases, there was a span of 11 bases. This CDR3 has 14 amino acids. In germline, CDR1 is LGHDT, CDR2 YNNKEL (reference sequence). The CDR3 region has the DNA TGTGCCAGCAGCCAAGAAGTGCCGTCTGATGAGCAGTTCTTC. Translation: CASSQEVPSDEQFF.

The chain carries TRBV5-1 and TRBJ2-3, with D perhaps matching TRBD2 (5 bases). V lost 4 bases and J 0 bases, leaving 12 bases between the germline ends. From germline, CDR1 is SGHRS and CDR2 YFSETQ. The CDR3 contains 15 residues. The CDR3 DNA is TGCGCCAGCAGCCCGGCGGGCTATAGCACAGATACGCAGTATTTT. Its translation is CASSPAGYSTDTQYF.

V usage is TRBV7-2 and J usage is TRBJ1-1; D remains ambiguous. This CDR3 has 15 residues. Trimming pared 6 bases from V and 5 bases from J, leaving 19 bases between. Germline values: CDR1 SGHTA, CDR2 FQGNSA. The CDR3, as DNA: TGTGCCAGCAGGGATCTCACGCAGGCACGGACTGAAGCTTTCTTT. Translated, it gives CASRDLTQARTEAFF.

This clonotype was recorded only once. The chain is built from TRBV7-2 and TRBJ1-1, with D possibly TRBD1 on 6 matching bases. The V end lost 1 base, the J end lost 4 bases, and 10 bases lay between the germline ends. Germline CDR1 SGHTA, CDR2 FQGNSA. The CDR3 consists of 14 residues. The CDR3 bases are TGTGCCAGCAGCTTAGAGGCAGGGGTCACTGAAGCTTTCTTT. Translated: CASSLEAGVTEAFF.

This clonotype occurred a few times. The chain has TRBV20-1 and TRBJ1-3, with TRBD1 matching 7 bases. CDR1 and CDR2 (germline): DFQATT, SNEGSKA (reference sequence). The CDR3 runs to 17 residues. The CDR3 loop is CSDGTAYPSDSGNTIYF. DNA for the CDR3: TGCAGCGACGGGACAGCTTACCCGTCGGACTCTGGAAACACCATATATTTT.

A few counts support this clonotype. The gene calls are TRBV12-3 or TRBV12-4 and TRBJ2-4; 12 bases fit TRBD2. The CDR3 runs to 18 residues. Trimming cost V 4 bases and J 4 bases; bases outside gene matches: 11. CDR3 DNA: TGTGCCAGCAGTTCGAGACTAGCGGGAGACCAACGAAAAAACATTCAGTACTTC. Its translation: CASSSRLAGDQRKNIQYF.

The table lists this clonotype with a few counts. This chain connects TRBV27 to TRBJ2-7, with 7 nucleotides matching TRBD1. The CDR3 spans 14 residues. The junction had 9 bases not matched to a gene; V was cut back by 8 bases and J by 2 bases. Germline V gene sequence: CDR1 MNHEY, CDR2 SMNVEV (reference sequence). CDR3 sequence: CASGDRSPPYEQYF. The CDR3 bases are TGTGCCAGCGGGGACAGATCGCCCCCCTACGAGCAGTACTTC.

The rearrangement joins TRBV4-3 to TRBJ2-1; 9 nucleotides agree with TRBD2. V lost 0 bases and J lost 2; bases outside the gene matches: 8. Germline V gene lookup returns CDR1 LGHNA and CDR2 YSLEER. The CDR3 sequence is 18 residues long. The DNA of the CDR3 is TGCGCCAGCAGCCAAGAAGGAGCAGCGGGGGGACCCTACAATGAGCAGTTCTTC. This translates into CASSQEGAAGGPYNEQFF.

V gene TRBV3-1 combines with J gene TRBJ1-4, with D uncertain. Between the trimmed V and J ends, which lost 5 bases and 7 bases, there was a span of 14 bases. The CDR3 is 14 amino acids. Germline V gives CDR1 LGHDT, CDR2 YNNKEL (reference sequence). The CDR3 bases are TGTGCCAGCAGCGAAACAACTGTCAGTGAAAAACTGTTTTTT. It encodes CASSETTVSEKLFF.

The chain couples TRBV4-2 to TRBJ2-7; maybe TRBD1 (6 bases). CDR3 length: 15 residues. Between the trimmed V and J ends, which lost 4 bases and 0 bases, there was a span of 13 bases. The V gene's germline CDR1 is LGHNA and CDR2 YNFKEQ. DNA of the CDR3: TGTGCCAGCAGCCCTACAGGGAGTGCCTCCTACGAGCAGTACTTC. Translating gives CASSPTGSASYEQYF.

The chain couples TRBV6-5 to TRBJ1-2; 10 bases line up with TRBD1. The CDR3 has 15 residues. After removal of 6 bases from V and 3 bases from J, the junction contained 7 bases not matched to a gene. Per the germline V gene, CDR1 is MNHEY and CDR2 is SVGAGI. CDR3 amino acids: CASRPSGTGDYGYTF. In DNA form, the CDR3 reads TGTGCCAGCAGACCCTCCGGGACAGGGGACTATGGCTACACCTTC.

This clonotype was observed once. The gene calls are TRBV7-9 and TRBJ2-5; 11 bases match TRBD2. The junction had 5 bases not matched to a gene; V was cut back by 1 base and J by 4 bases. This CDR3 spans 16 amino acids. Germline V gene data show CDR1 as SEHNR and CDR2 as FQNEAQ (reference sequence). The CDR3 bases are TGTGCCAGCAGCTTAGAACCCCTAGCGGGGGGAGAGACCCAGTACTTC. It translates to CASSLEPLAGGETQYF.

In its sample, this clonotype was seen a few times. The chain joins TRBV7-9 to TRBJ2-5; TRBD1 matches 9 bases. V dropped 8 bases and J dropped 2; count of bases not matched to a gene: 9. This CDR3 spans 15 amino acids. Germline CDR1 SEHNR, CDR2 FQNEAQ (reference sequence). The CDR3 reads CASLARDREQETQYF. The CDR3 bases are TGTGCCAGCCTCGCCCGGGACAGGGAACAAGAGACCCAGTACTTC.

The chain links TRBV12-3 or TRBV12-4 to TRBJ2-3; no definite D call. There are 14 residues in the CDR3. V lost 6 bases and J lost 0, with 10 bases in between. For the CDR3, the DNA is TGTGCCAGCAGCGTCCTGGAGAGCACAGATACGCAGTATTTT. It specifies CASSVLESTDTQYF.

The chain employs TRBV6-1 and TRBJ2-7; TRBD1 matches at 7 bases. With V trimmed by 5 bases and J by 0 bases, 4 bases remained unmatched. The CDR3 runs 14 residues. Per the germline V gene, CDR1 is MNHNS and CDR2 is SASEGT. The CDR3 sequence is CASSSQGTSYEQYF. Here the CDR3 DNA reads TGTGCCAGCAGTTCACAGGGGACCTCCTACGAGCAGTACTTC.